These 31 T cell receptor beta chains were sequenced from one sample in a study of spatial heterogeneity in lung cancer (dated by TCRdb to between 2018 and 2021). Per the publication, the time point label means: sample taken at primary tumor resection. Whole RNA extracted from tumor and nontumor lung tissue, or from cryopreserved PBMC samples, was used for TCR sequencing without cell sorting. The receptor library was made with 5' RACE. Instrument used: NextSeq 500. TCRdb itself trimmed the public reads at Q25 with fastp, ran MiXCR and retained productive beta chains. Rows are combined by CDR3 protein, so each entry shows the most common genes and DNA. The table for this sample lists tens of thousands of distinct CDR3 sequences; about 12% of them were counted only once. The ten top clones hold about 41% of the sample. The specimen was PBMCs, collected at surgery. Source of these receptors: a male donor with early-stage non-small cell lung cancer.

This clonotype was counted a few times. The chain has TRBV7-2 and TRBJ2-3, with 9 nucleotides matching TRBD2. The germline V gene encodes CDR1 SGHTA and CDR2 FQGNSA. The CDR3 loop spans 17 amino acids. With V trimmed by 0 bases and J by 3 bases, 7 bases remained unmatched. The CDR3 DNA follows: TGTGCCAGCAGCTTAGCTAGCGGGGGAGAGCAGACAGATACGCAGTATTTT. It codes for CASSLASGGEQTDTQYF.

In the case of this clonotype: Likely a read error: the CDR3 ends without its conserved phenylalanine or tryptophan. The chain combines TRBV29-1 with TRBJ2-7, with D tentatively TRBD1 or TRBD2 (5 bases each). Trimming left V 3 bases short and J 3 bases short, with 6 bases between. CDR1 and CDR2 from the germline V gene are SQVTM and ANQGSEA. The CDR3 sequence is 11 residues long. Written as DNA, the CDR3 is TGCAGCGTTGAGAGGGGCTACGAGCAGTACTCC. Protein: CSVERGYEQYS.

This clonotype was detected only a few times. The CDR3 coding sequence is TGCAGCGTTGAACCCCATCAAGAGACCCAGTACTTC. This gives the protein CSVEPHQETQYF. The chain links TRBV29-1 to TRBJ2-5; D unclear. This CDR3 has 12 residues. Germline assignment: CDR1 SQVTM and CDR2 ANQGSEA. Trimming took 2 bases from V and 2 from J, leaving 6 bases between them.

V usage is TRBV5-4 and J usage is TRBJ2-1; D gene uncertain. Germline V gives CDR1 SGHNT, CDR2 YYREEE (reference sequence). The germline V and J ends were trimmed by 0 bases and 8 bases, with 9 bases remaining between them. The CDR3 spans 13 residues. The CDR3: CASSLVARDEQFF. The DNA of the CDR3 is TGTGCCAGCAGCTTGGTTGCTCGTGATGAGCAGTTCTTC.

This clonotype has a handful of counts. V is TRBV7-2 and J is TRBJ2-5, with TRBD2 matching 12 bases. Trimming at V came to 4 bases and at J to 5 bases, leaving 2 bases not matched to a gene. Germline-derived CDR1 and CDR2 are SGHTA and FQGNSA. The CDR3 covers 14 residues. CDR3 sequence reads: CASSSLAGGETQYF. CDR3 nucleotides: TGTGCCAGCAGCTCGCTAGCGGGGGGGGAGACCCAGTACTTC.

The chain carries TRBV9 and TRBJ1-1, with D maybe TRBD1 (6 bases). Deletions cut 4 bases from V and 0 bases from J, with 19 bases between. Germline values: CDR1 SGDLS, CDR2 YYNGEE. The CDR3 runs 17 residues. The DNA of the CDR3 is TGTGCCAGCAGCTCCGGGACACCTAAAACTGTGAACACTGAAGCTTTCTTT. Protein sequence: CASSSGTPKTVNTEAFF.

A few counts support this clonotype. The chain recombines TRBV5-1 with TRBJ2-5; 7 positions agree with TRBD2. CDR3 length: 15 amino acids. The germline CDR1 and CDR2 sequences are SGHRS and YFSETQ. Germline trimming cut 4 bases from V and 4 bases from J; bases unmatched to any gene: 10. Here the CDR3 reads CASSPVLGEGETQYF. DNA for the CDR3: TGCGCCAGCAGCCCCGTTCTAGGGGAGGGAGAGACCCAGTACTTC.

This chain links TRBV18 with TRBJ2-7; 12 nucleotides align to TRBD1. The CDR3 covers 15 residues. Germline-derived CDR1 and CDR2 are KGHSH and LQKENI. The V and J ends lost 2 bases and 5 bases, in that order; junction bases with no gene match: 4. The CDR3 loop is CASSPGTGGWDEQYF. The CDR3 region has the DNA TGTGCCAGCTCACCAGGGACAGGGGGCTGGGACGAGCAGTACTTC. Based on the CDR3 plus reference TRBV18 and TRBJ2-7, the full variable domain is NAGVMQNPRHLVRRRGQEARLRCSPMKGHSHVYWYRQLPEEGLKFMVYLQKENIIDESGMPKERFSAEFPKEGPSILRIQQVVRGDSAAYFCASSPGTGGWDEQYFGPGTRLTVT.

There are many counts of this clonotype. V is TRBV10-2 and J is TRBJ1-1; D unresolved. V dropped 0 bases and J dropped 1 base, with 9 bases sitting between them. CDR3 length: 15 amino acids. Germline assignment: CDR1 WSHSY and CDR2 SAAADI. The CDR3 spells CASSESGRGNTEAFF. CDR3 DNA: TGCGCCAGCAGTGAGTCAGGTCGGGGGAACACTGAAGCTTTCTTT.

This clonotype was found a few times. This chain joins TRBV7-2 and TRBJ1-6; no definite D call. CDR1 is SGHTA and CDR2 is FQGNSA in the germline V gene. The CDR3 is 12 residues long. The V end was cut by 6 bases, the J end by 11 bases, with 11 bases between. CDR3 loop: CASSFYLPPLHF. In DNA form, the CDR3 reads TGTGCCAGCAGTTTCTACCTGCCACCCCTCCACTTT.

This clonotype was detected many times. This chain joins TRBV30 and TRBJ2-2; 7 bases are a match to TRBD1. Trimming at V came to 1 base and at J to 5 bases, leaving 7 bases not matched to a gene. The CDR3 is 15 residues long. Germline CDR1 GTSNPN, CDR2 SVGIG (reference sequence). The CDR3 DNA reads as TGTGCCTGGAGTGGCCCAGGGGGAGAAACCGGGGAGCTGTTTTTT. This translates into CAWSGPGGETGELFF. Using reference TRBV30 and TRBJ2-2 for the parts outside the CDR3, the full variable domain is SQTIHQWPATLVQPVGSPLSLECTVEGTSNPNLYWYRQAAGRGLQLLFYSVGIGQISSEVPQNLSASRPQDRQFILSSKKLLLSDSGFYLCAWSGPGGETGELFFGEGSRLTVL.

There are a few counts of this clonotype. The V call is TRBV6-6, the J call TRBJ2-7; a possible D gene is TRBD1 (6 bases). Germline-derived CDR1 and CDR2 are MNHNY and SVGAGI (reference sequence). CDR3 length equals 12 residues. Trimming left V 6 bases short and J 5 bases short, with 11 bases between. CDR3 sequence: CASSWGQNEQYF. In DNA form, the CDR3 reads TGTGCCAGCAGCTGGGGACAAAACGAGCAGTACTTC.

This chain joins TRBV6-5 and TRBJ2-7; D tentatively reads TRBD1 or TRBD2 (5 bases each). Trimming removed 2 bases at V and 3 bases at J, with 11 bases between. Germline CDR1 and CDR2: MNHEY and SVGAGI. CDR3 length: 14 residues. The CDR3 DNA is TGTGCCAGCAGTTACGCCAGGGAGTTCTACGAGCAGTACTTC. It yields the protein CASSYAREFYEQYF.

This clonotype was detected many times. The chain combines TRBV29-1 with TRBJ2-5; 8 bases fit TRBD2. V shed 2 bases and J 4 bases; nucleotides not matched to a gene: 6. In germline, CDR1 is SQVTM, CDR2 ANQGSEA. The CDR3 has 14 amino acids. This CDR3 is CSVERAGVGETQYF. The DNA of the CDR3 is TGCAGCGTTGAAAGAGCGGGAGTCGGAGAGACCCAGTACTTC.

This rearrangement joins TRBV15 to TRBJ2-7, with D tentatively TRBD1 or TRBD2 (5 bases each). The CDR3 has 15 amino acids. Trimming shortened V by 0 bases and J by 7 bases, and 16 bases separated the two germline ends. In germline, CDR1 is LNHNV, CDR2 YYDKDF (reference sequence). The CDR3 nucleotides read TGTGCCACCAGCAGAGATGGGACCCGGGGTGAGGAGCAGTACTTC. The encoded protein is CATSRDGTRGEEQYF.

The rearrangement links TRBV7-2 to TRBJ2-3; 10 nucleotides match TRBD2. Germline CDR1 reads SGHTA; CDR2 reads FQGNSA. CDR3 length equals 17 residues. Trimming took 2 bases from V and 0 from J; bases not matched to a gene: 5. DNA of the CDR3: TGTGCCAGCAGCTTAACCCTAGCGGGGGTCAGCACAGATACGCAGTATTTT. Protein sequence: CASSLTLAGVSTDTQYF.

This clonotype was observed a few times. The chain couples TRBV12-3 or TRBV12-4 to TRBJ2-6, with TRBD1 identical over 10 bases. V was clipped by 5 bases and J by 4 bases; unmatched bases: 8. CDR3 length: 17 residues. CDR3 amino acids: CASSPRQGADGANVLTF. The CDR3 nucleotides read TGTGCCAGCAGTCCACGACAGGGGGCAGACGGGGCCAACGTCCTGACTTTC.

The genes are TRBV4-2 and TRBJ2-7; D is possibly TRBD2 (6 bases). CDR1 is LGHNA, CDR2 YNFKEQ, per germline. Trimming took 0 bases from V and 3 from J, leaving 15 bases between them. CDR3 length: 16 residues. CDR3 amino acids: CASSQEVRGSLYEQYF. The CDR3 DNA is TGTGCCAGCAGCCAAGAGGTACGGGGGAGCCTCTACGAGCAGTACTTC.

This clonotype was counted only a few times. The chain joins TRBV7-2 to TRBJ2-3; 7 bases align to TRBD2. V was pared by 1 base and J by 1 base, with 2 bases of the junction left unmatched. CDR3 size: 15 residues. Germline lookup yields CDR1 SGHTA and CDR2 FQGNSA. The CDR3 nucleotides are TGTGCCAGCAGCTTAGTGGCGGGGGGCACAGATACGCAGTATTTT. This codes for CASSLVAGGTDTQYF.

This clonotype showed up many times. V and J are TRBV20-1 and TRBJ2-7; D is perhaps TRBD1 (5 bases). The CDR3 is 12 residues long. Trimming shortened V by 5 bases and J by 3 bases, and 11 bases separated the two germline ends. Germline CDR1 and CDR2: DFQATT and SNEGSKA (reference sequence). The CDR3: CSAPQQGYEQYF. CDR3 nucleotide sequence: TGCAGTGCTCCTCAGCAGGGCTACGAGCAGTACTTC.

V usage is TRBV6-2 or TRBV6-3 and J usage is TRBJ2-7, with a tentative D call TRBD1 (5 bases). CDR3 length: 15 amino acids. V was clipped by 0 bases and J by 5 bases, with 14 bases between them. CDR1 is MNHEY, CDR2 SVGEGT, per germline. This chain's CDR3 is CASSYSTRQGNEQYF. The CDR3 region has the DNA TGTGCCAGCAGTTACTCGACGCGGCAGGGTAACGAGCAGTACTTC.

The chain carries TRBV6-5 and TRBJ2-6, with D unresolved. This CDR3 comprises 17 residues. The V gene lost 5 bases and the J gene lost 0 bases, with 14 bases spanning the gap. CDR1 MNHEY and CDR2 SVGAGI come from the germline V gene. The CDR3 protein is CASSLRAAASGANVLTF. As DNA, the CDR3 is TGTGCCAGCAGTCTCCGGGCCGCGGCCTCTGGGGCCAACGTCCTGACTTTC.

This clonotype has a count of ten or more. The J gene is TRBJ2-7, the V gene TRBV7-9, with 8 bases lining up with TRBD2. With V trimmed by 2 bases and J by 3 bases, 6 bases remained unmatched. The length of the CDR3 is 15 residues. CDR1 is SEHNR and CDR2 is FQNEAQ in the germline V gene (reference sequence). In DNA form, the CDR3 reads TGTGCCAGCAGCTTATCGGCTAGCGGGCTCTACGAGCAGTACTTC. Its translation: CASSLSASGLYEQYF. Filled out from reference TRBV7-9 and TRBJ2-7, the complete variable domain reads DTGVSQNPRHKITKRGQNVTFRCDPISEHNRLYWYRQTLGQGPEFLTYFQNEAQLEKSRLLSDRFSAERPKGSFSTLEIQRTEQGDSAMYLCASSLSASGLYEQYFGPGTRLTVT.

The V gene is TRBV29-1, the J gene TRBJ2-3; 9 positions match TRBD2. CDR1 is SQVTM, CDR2 ANQGSEA, per germline. With 8 bases clipped from V and 1 base from J, the junction kept 7 bases outside the gene matches. This CDR3 is 14 amino acids long. Here the CDR3 DNA reads TGCAGCTTCGGGACTAGCACGGGCACAGATACGCAGTATTTT. Amino acids: CSFGTSTGTDTQYF.

V usage is TRBV28 and J usage is TRBJ1-4, with D possibly being TRBD1 (6 bases). From germline, CDR1 is MDHEN and CDR2 SYDVKM. The CDR3 has 16 residues. Trimming left V 6 bases short and J 5 bases short, with 19 bases between. CDR3 sequence: CASSHQYRAANEKLFF. CDR3 sequence (DNA): TGTGCCAGCAGCCATCAATACAGGGCGGCGAATGAAAAACTGTTTTTT.

The chain combines TRBV10-3 with TRBJ2-1; 8 nucleotides line up with TRBD1. From germline, CDR1 is ENHRY and CDR2 SYGVKD. The CDR3 totals 16 residues. Trimming took 2 bases from V and 4 from J; bases not matched to a gene: 7. The DNA of the CDR3 is TGTGCCATCAGTGAGCCGGGACAGGACCATTACAATGAGCAGTTCTTC. It translates to CAISEPGQDHYNEQFF.

This sequence joins TRBV24-1 and TRBJ2-5, with D perhaps given as TRBD1 or TRBD2 (6 bases each). CDR3 length equals 16 residues. The germline CDR1 and CDR2 sequences are KGHDR and SFDVKD. The V and J ends lost 0 bases and 3 bases respectively, with 13 bases between them. CDR3 region: CATSDLQEGVEETQYF. CDR3 bases: TGTGCCACCAGTGATTTGCAGGAGGGGGTCGAAGAGACCCAGTACTTC.

The rearrangement uses TRBV2 and TRBJ2-7; tentative D call: TRBD1 (5 bases). The CDR3 is 12 residues long. Germline CDR1 is SNHLY and CDR2 is FYNNEI. The V end lost 7 bases, the J end lost 4 bases, and 11 bases lay between the germline ends. CDR3 sequence: CASNSGYYEQYF. CDR3 nucleotide sequence: TGTGCCAGCAACTCAGGGTATTACGAGCAGTACTTC.

CDR3 bases: TGTGCCAGCAGTAATATACACGGGGGCGGCACAGATACGCAGTATTTT. It is translated as CASSNIHGGGTDTQYF. The V call is TRBV7-9, the J call TRBJ2-3; D is perhaps TRBD1 or TRBD2 (6 bases each). V lost 6 bases to trimming and J lost 1 base, with 17 bases between them. Germline loops: CDR1 SEHNR, CDR2 FQNEAQ (reference sequence). This CDR3 contains 16 residues.

The chain combines TRBV7-3 with TRBJ2-1, with D perhaps TRBD2 (6 bases). CDR1 is SGHTA, CDR2 FQGTGA, per germline. The CDR3 sequence is 16 residues long. Trimming cost V 1 base and J 0 bases, with 10 bases left between them. CDR3 sequence: CASSLRRRDSYNEQFF. Written as DNA, the CDR3 is TGTGCCAGCAGCTTAAGGCGGAGGGACTCCTACAATGAGCAGTTCTTC.

In this sample, this clonotype turned up a few times. This chain uses TRBV10-3 with TRBJ2-6, with D perhaps matching TRBD1 (8 bases). The V and J ends lost 2 bases and 13 bases respectively, with 15 bases between them. Germline values: CDR1 ENHRY, CDR2 SYGVKD. The CDR3 is 14 amino acids. The CDR3 sequence: CAISETDREGVLTF. DNA of the CDR3: TGTGCCATCAGTGAGACGGACAGGGAGGGAGTCCTGACTTTC.